Following are 19 T cell receptor beta chains from one sample sequenced in a study of T cell responses to AZD1222 COVID-19 vaccine. The data were produced by immunoSEQ multiplex PCR, yet TCRdb's version contains in-frame clones alone and is incomplete. The table has about 150,000 clones, 85% to 95% seen once. This specimen was peripheral blood, taken on day 0 of AZD1222 vaccination. These receptors were taken from an adult in good health.

The chain recombines TRBV28 with TRBJ2-1; a possible D gene is TRBD1 (6 bases). With 6 bases removed from V and 0 bases from J, the gap between germline ends came to 24 bases. This CDR3 has 19 amino acids. The germline V gene encodes CDR1 MDHEN and CDR2 SYDVKM. In nucleotides, the CDR3 is TGTGCCAGCAGACCCGGATGGGGCAGGGGCGACGTCTCCTACAATGAGCAGTTCTTC. The encoded protein is CASRPGWGRGDVSYNEQFF.

The chain links TRBV2 to TRBJ2-5, with TRBD1 matching over 9 bases. The ends lost 7 bases at V and 5 bases at J; junction bases unmatched: 8. This CDR3 is built from 14 residues. CDR1 SNHLY and CDR2 FYNNEI come from the germline V gene. The CDR3 bases are TGTGCCAGCATAGGGGGACAGGGAAGCGAGACCCAGTACTTC. Its protein is CASIGGQGSETQYF.

The rearrangement joins TRBV19 to TRBJ2-1; possible D gene TRBD2, 7 bases. This CDR3 contains 16 residues. V was shortened by 0 bases and J by 3 bases, with 12 bases between the two germline ends. The V gene's germline CDR1 is LNHDA and CDR2 SQIVND (reference sequence). The DNA for the CDR3 is TGTGCCAGTAGTATAGATGAGGGAGGGGGCTACAATGAGCAGTTCTTC. It yields the protein CASSIDEGGGYNEQFF.

This chain links TRBV5-4 with TRBJ2-6; 9 bases are shared with TRBD1. Trimming took 5 bases from V and 0 from J; bases not matched to a gene: 6. CDR3 size: 17 residues. Germline values: CDR1 SGHNT, CDR2 YYREEE (reference sequence). The CDR3 spells CASSPGTGPSGANVLTF. The CDR3 nucleotides are TGTGCCAGCAGTCCCGGGACAGGGCCCTCTGGGGCCAACGTCCTGACTTTC.

On this clone itself: At the DNA level, this CDR3 is encoded by other sequences in the same sample as well. CDR3 sequence reads: CASSLVGTGELFF. The CDR3 DNA reads TGCGCCAGCAGCTTGGTAGGGACCGGGGAGCTGTTTTTT. The chain uses TRBV5-1 and TRBJ2-2, with D hard to call. The length of the CDR3 is 13 residues. Germline V gene sequence: CDR1 SGHRS, CDR2 YFSETQ. Trimming stripped 0 bases from V and 5 bases from J, with 5 bases between. The variable domain in full, with the rest retrieved from reference TRBV5-1 and TRBJ2-2, is KAGVTQTPRYLIKTRGQQVTLSCSPISGHRSVSWYQQTPGQGLQFLFEYFSETQRNKGNFPGRFSGRQFSNSRSEMNVSTLELGDSALYLCASSLVGTGELFFGEGSRLTVL.

This sequence joins TRBV5-4 and TRBJ2-1; tentatively, D is TRBD2 (6 bases). In germline, CDR1 is SGHNT, CDR2 YYREEE (reference sequence). The CDR3 sequence is 18 residues long. The germline V and J ends were trimmed by 4 bases and 6 bases, with 26 bases remaining between them. In DNA form, the CDR3 reads TGTGCCAGCAGCCCTCCGCGGGACTTCTCAATCTCCGTCAATGAGCAGTTCTTC. Translation: CASSPPRDFSISVNEQFF. The entire variable domain, with the rest obtained from reference TRBV5-4 and TRBJ2-1, is as follows: ETGVTQSPTHLIKTRGQQVTLRCSSQSGHNTVSWYQQALGQGPQFIFQYYREEENGRGNFPPRFSGLQFPNYSSELNVNALELDDSALYLCASSPPRDFSISVNEQFFGPGTRLTVL.

J is TRBJ1-1 and V is TRBV21-1; TRBD1, the table's D call, lacks a check against the DNA. TRBV21-1 is annotated as a pseudogene. This CDR3 has 13 amino acids. Here the CDR3 DNA reads TGTGCCAGCAGACCCACAGGGAACACTGAAGCTTTCTTT. Its translation: CASRPTGNTEAFF.

The chain has TRBV11-2 and TRBJ1-6; unclear D gene. The ends were cut back, 0 bases at V and 0 bases at J, with 9 bases in the middle. The CDR3 contains 17 residues. The germline CDR1 and CDR2 sequences are SGHAT and FQNNGV. DNA of the CDR3: TGTGCCAGCAGCTTAGACAGAGTAAGCTCCTATAATTCACCCCTCCACTTT. The encoded protein is CASSLDRVSSYNSPLHF.

The chain couples TRBV19 to TRBJ1-2, with 9 bases identical to TRBD1. Trimming removed 9 bases from V and 4 bases from J; junction bases left unmatched: 12. This CDR3 region has 15 residues. In germline, CDR1 is LNHDA, CDR2 SQIVND (reference sequence). CDR3: CASSRTGTGSYGYTF. CDR3 nucleotides: TGTGCCAGCTCGAGAACCGGGACAGGGAGCTATGGCTACACCTTC.

The V gene is TRBV5-6, the J gene TRBJ1-2, with a possible D match to TRBD1 (5 bases). V lost 3 bases and J lost 0, with 12 bases in between. CDR3 size: 15 residues. From germline, CDR1 is SGHDT and CDR2 YYEEEE. CDR3 protein: CASSWDGGANYGYTF. As DNA, the CDR3 is TGTGCCAGCAGCTGGGACGGGGGAGCTAACTATGGCTACACCTTC.

The genes are TRBV4-1 and TRBJ2-7; a possible D gene is TRBD2 (6 bases). V was trimmed by 1 base and J by 2 bases, leaving 12 bases between them. This CDR3 comprises 15 residues. CDR1 is MGHRA, CDR2 YSYEKL, per germline. The CDR3 is CASSQVEGSAYEQYF. Here the CDR3 DNA reads TGCGCCAGCAGCCAAGTGGAGGGCTCAGCCTACGAGCAGTACTTC.

V and J are TRBV5-6 and TRBJ2-1, with TRBD2 matching 7 bases. V gave up 4 bases and J gave up 2 bases; unmatched junction bases: 12. The CDR3 is 17 amino acids. Germline CDR1 reads SGHDT; CDR2 reads YYEEEE. This CDR3 reads CASSLERGPGAYNEQFF. As DNA, the CDR3 is TGTGCCAGCAGCCTCGAGCGGGGCCCCGGAGCCTACAATGAGCAGTTCTTC.

The V and J genes are TRBV28 and TRBJ2-5, with TRBD2 identical over 13 bases. CDR1 and CDR2 (germline): MDHEN, SYDVKM. The CDR3 runs to 18 residues. V lost 6 bases, J lost 5 bases, and 15 bases stayed unmatched. CDR3 nucleotide sequence: TGTGCCAGCAGCGGACTAGCGGGGGACTCAGGCCCCGGGGAGACCCAGTACTTC. It translates to CASSGLAGDSGPGETQYF.

The chain employs TRBV11-2 and TRBJ2-3, with 13 bases fitting TRBD2. This CDR3 is 17 amino acids long. The trim removed 5 bases at V and 2 bases at J, leaving 7 bases unmatched. Looked up from germline, CDR1 is SGHAT and CDR2 is FQNNGV. CDR3 region: CASSPQLAGGPTDTQYF. The CDR3 region has the DNA TGTGCCAGCAGCCCTCAACTAGCGGGGGGGCCCACAGATACGCAGTATTTT.

This chain links TRBV7-9 with TRBJ1-1; D not resolved. Trimming pared 1 base from V and 0 bases from J, leaving 6 bases between. The CDR3 covers 14 residues. Germline-derived CDR1 and CDR2 are SEHNR and FQNEAQ (reference sequence). This chain's CDR3 is CASSLGLVNTEAFF. CDR3 bases: TGTGCCAGCAGCTTAGGACTGGTGAACACTGAAGCTTTCTTT.

This clone has more than one count but fewer than ten. The chain links TRBV5-5 to TRBJ1-2; TRBD1 matches at 8 bases. CDR1 SGHKS and CDR2 YYEKEE come from the germline V gene (reference sequence). CDR3 length: 14 residues. V lost 0 bases, J lost 7 bases, and 5 bases stayed unmatched. The CDR3 DNA is TGTGCCAGCAGCTTGGCGCAGGGGGCCGGTGGCTACACCTTC. This encodes CASSLAQGAGGYTF.

This clone occurred a few times. The J gene is TRBJ1-2, the V gene TRBV30; 11 bases agree with TRBD1. The CDR3 extends over 12 amino acids. V dropped 5 bases and J dropped 8; count of bases not matched to a gene: 4. Germline assignment: CDR1 GTSNPN and CDR2 SVGIG (reference sequence). CDR3 amino acids: CAWGQGAQGYTF. Here the CDR3 DNA reads TGTGCCTGGGGACAGGGGGCACAGGGCTACACCTTC.

The chain employs TRBV25-1 and TRBJ1-1; TRBD1 is a possible D gene (5 bases). Germline V gene lookup returns CDR1 MGHDK and CDR2 SYGVNS. The CDR3 consists of 13 residues. V lost 7 bases and J lost 4, with 13 bases in between. The CDR3 DNA is TGTGCCAGCACCTCCGACAGCCGCACTGAAGCTTTCTTT. Translated, it gives CASTSDSRTEAFF.

The J gene is TRBJ2-1, the V gene TRBV7-2, with 7 positions matching TRBD1. From germline, CDR1 is SGHTA and CDR2 FQGNSA. V trimming: 2 bases; J trimming: 6 bases; junction bases outside the gene matches: 7. This CDR3 is built from 15 residues. The CDR3 region has the DNA TGTGCCAGCAGCTTATTTGATTGGGACAGCAATGAGCAGTTCTTC. Its translation: CASSLFDWDSNEQFF.